Listed below are T cell receptor beta chains from one sample, sequenced in a study of T cell changes during pregnancy in multiple sclerosis. Clones were read by immunoSEQ multiplex PCR, and TCRdb kept only the in-frame ones, dropping some. This sample carries about 50,000 clones, more than 80% of them seen once, and the ten largest clones take around 0.4%. The source material was CD4+ T cells from peripheral blood mononuclear cells, sampled before pregnancy. These receptors all come from a female donor with multiple sclerosis, enrolled in a pregnancy study. The CDR3 runs from the conserved cysteine through the conserved F or W. A D gene is named only where the DNA matches it firmly. Part of the rows lack a size; the others show once, few, many or a class for expanded clones.

TRBV15,TRBJ1-5,TRBD1,.,TGTGCCACCAGCAGAGTGGAGGGGGCAAGGGGCAATCAGCCCCAGCATTTT,CATSRVEGARGNQPQHF
TRBV19,TRBJ1-5,.,.,TGTGCCAGTAAAAAGGGCAGGGGTTATAGCAATCAGCCCCAGCATTTT,CASKKGRGYSNQPQHF
TRBV19,TRBJ2-3,TRBD2,.,TGTGCCAGTACTCTAGCGGGAGCGAGAAGGAATACGCAGTATTTT,CASTLAGARRNTQYF
TRBV30,TRBJ1-2,TRBD1,.,TGTGCCTGGAGTGCCGGGGGACAGGGGGCCGGAAACTATGGCTACACCTTC,CAWSAGGQGAGNYGYTF
TRBV29-1,TRBJ1-2,.,.,TGCAGCGTTGAATATAATGGCTACACCTTC,CSVEYNGYTF
TRBV27,TRBJ1-2,TRBD1,few,TGTGCCAGCAGTCTATGGACAGGGAAAGAGTATGGCTACACCTTC,CASSLWTGKEYGYTF
TRBV7-2,TRBJ2-7,TRBD1,.,TGTGCCAGCAGCCCGGGACAGGGCGCTCTCATCCAATTTTCCTACGAGCAGTACTTC,CASSPGQGALIQFSYEQYF
TRBV6-5,TRBJ1-2,.,.,TGTGCCAGCAGCTCCGTCTATGGCTACACCTTC,CASSSVYGYTF
TRBV28,TRBJ1-1,TRBD1,.,TGTGCCAGCAGTGCCCCGGACAGGCTTTCCACTGAAGCTTTCTTT,CASSAPDRLSTEAFF
TRBV5-1,TRBJ2-2,.,.,TGCGCCAGCAGCATACTAGCTTCCGGGGAGCTGTTTTTT,CASSILASGELFF
TRBV7-2,TRBJ2-6,.,.,TGTGCCAGCAGCTTAGCGCCCACCAGCTCTGGGGCCAACGTCCTGACTTTC,CASSLAPTSSGANVLTF
TRBV27,TRBJ2-1,.,.,TGTGCCAGCAGCCTCAGGGCGGCCTACAATGAGCAGTTCTTC,CASSLRAAYNEQFF
TRBV6-6,TRBJ2-7,TRBD1,.,TGTGCCAGCAGTTTCCGACAGGGCTACGAGCAGTACTTC,CASSFRQGYEQYF
TRBV29-1,TRBJ2-7,.,.,TGCAGCGCCACTCTCGTCGCCCCTCGAGAGCAGTACTTC,CSATLVAPREQYF
TRBV5-1,TRBJ2-7,.,.,TGCGCCAGCAGCTTGGCTAGCTTCAACGAGCAGTACTTC,CASSLASFNEQYF
TRBV27,TRBJ1-2,TRBD1,.,TGTGCCAGCAGTCTCACGCGGACAGGGGTTAACTATGGCTACACCTTC,CASSLTRTGVNYGYTF
TRBV28,TRBJ2-7,TRBD1,.,TGTGCCAGCAGTTTACGGACAGGGGGCTCGTCCGAGCAGTACTTC,CASSLRTGGSSEQYF
TRBV5-6,TRBJ2-7,TRBD1,.,TGTGCCAGCAGCCAGGGACAGGTCCGTATGAACGAGCAGTACTTC,CASSQGQVRMNEQYF
TRBV6-5,TRBJ1-5,.,.,TGTGCCAGCACTTCCAGGAGGGCCCAGCCCCAGCATTTT,CASTSRRAQPQHF
TRBV21-1,TRBJ1-1,.,.,TGTGCCAGCAGCGCATCGGACAAAAGGATGACTGAAGCTTTCTTT,CASSASDKRMTEAFF
TRBV25-1,TRBJ2-1,.,.,TGTGCCAGCAGTGACACCTACAATGAGCAGTTCTTC,CASSDTYNEQFF
TRBV7-2,TRBJ1-2,.,.,TGTGCCAGCAGCTTAGACACCAGGGTCAGGGGCTACACCTTC,CASSLDTRVRGYTF
TRBV7-9,TRBJ2-1,TRBD2,.,TGTGCCAGCAGCTTAGAGAGGCTAGCGGCCTACAATGAGCAGTTCTTC,CASSLERLAAYNEQFF
TRBV5-8,TRBJ2-4,TRBD1,.,TGTGCCAGCAGCGGGGGGACAGGGCCACTAGCCAAAAACATTCAGTACTTC,CASSGGTGPLAKNIQYF
TRBV7-9,TRBJ2-3,.,.,TGTGCCAGCAGCTTAGAGCGGTGGGATACGCAGTATTTT,CASSLERWDTQYF
TRBV19,TRBJ2-7,.,.,TGTGCCAGTAGTACAAACCAGGGATCCGAGCAGTACTTC,CASSTNQGSEQYF
TRBV29-1,TRBJ1-1,TRBD1,.,TGCAGCGTTACAGGGGGCTATGGGAACACTGAAGCTTTCTTT,CSVTGGYGNTEAFF
TRBV5-4,TRBJ2-7,TRBD1,.,TGTGCCAGCAGCTCAGGGGGCAGGCCCTACGAGCAGTACTTC,CASSSGGRPYEQYF
TRBV5-1,TRBJ1-2,.,.,TGCGCCAGCAGCTTTAGTCTACAGACGAACTATGGCTACACCTTC,CASSFSLQTNYGYTF
TRBV6-1,TRBJ1-5,.,.,TGTGCCAGCAAGGGGCAGGGGAGTAGCAATCAGCCCCAGCATTTT,CASKGQGSSNQPQHF
TRBV2,TRBJ2-3,.,.,TGTGCCAGCAGTGTCCAGCGCCCGCGCACAGATACGCAGTATTTT,CASSVQRPRTDTQYF
TRBV6-6,TRBJ1-5,.,.,TGTGCCAGCAGTCCCGACAGTAATCAGCCCCAGCATTTT,CASSPDSNQPQHF
TRBV10-2,TRBJ1-1,TRBD1,.,TGCGCCAGCAGCGACAGGGGGCAAACTGAAGCTTTCTTT,CASSDRGQTEAFF
TRBV15,TRBJ2-1,.,.,TGTGCCACCAGCAGGAACATAGCGGTTGAGCAGTTCTTC,CATSRNIAVEQFF
TRBV2,TRBJ2-1,.,.,TGTGCCAGCAGTGTGGAGGGAGCCCTGGGCAATGAGCAGTTCTTC,CASSVEGALGNEQFF
TRBV5-1,TRBJ2-7,TRBD2,.,TGCGCCAGCAGCTTGGTTAGCGGGAGGGGAAACGAGCAGTACTTC,CASSLVSGRGNEQYF
TRBV6-6,TRBJ2-1,TRBD2,.,TGTGCCAGCAGGCAAACTTTAGCGGGATTTTTATATGAGCAGTTCTTC,CASRQTLAGFLYEQFF
TRBV29-1,TRBJ1-1,.,.,TGCAGCGTTGCTCTAATGAACACTGAAGCTTTCTTT,CSVALMNTEAFF
TRBV29-1,TRBJ2-2,TRBD2,.,TGCAGCGTTGAAAGCGGGAGCGGGAGGGCGCGGGGGGAGCTGTTTTTT,CSVESGSGRARGELFF
TRBV30,TRBJ1-4,TRBD1,.,TGTGCCTGGAGCGAATACAGGGGGGGCGCAACTAATGAAAAACTGTTTTTT,CAWSEYRGGATNEKLFF
TRBV5-1,TRBJ2-1,TRBD2,.,TGCGCCAGCAGCTCTGGGACTAGCGGCGATGAGCAGTTCTTC,CASSSGTSGDEQFF
TRBV6-5,TRBJ1-1,TRBD1,.,TGTGCCAGCAGTTACAGGGGGCGCGGGGTTGAAGCTTTCTTT,CASSYRGRGVEAFF
TRBV5-1,TRBJ2-3,.,.,TGCGCCAGCAGCTTGGGACGGGGCACAGATACGCAGTATTTT,CASSLGRGTDTQYF
TRBV5-1,TRBJ2-2,TRBD1,.,TGCGCCAGCAGCCAACAGGGGGCGGTGAAGTCCGGGGAGCTGTTTTTT,CASSQQGAVKSGELFF
TRBV4-1,TRBJ1-1,.,once,TGCGCCAGCAGCCAGGGGCGTCTTGAGAACACTGAAGCTTTCTTT,CASSQGRLENTEAFF
TRBV9,TRBJ1-1,.,.,TGTGCCAGCAGCGTAGTAAGACATATTACTGAAGCTTTCTTT,CASSVVRHITEAFF
TRBV5-1,TRBJ1-1,TRBD1,.,TGCGCCAGCAGCTACCGACAGGGGAGAATGGCTGAAGCTTTCTTT,CASSYRQGRMAEAFF
TRBV5-1,TRBJ2-7,.,.,TGCGCCAGCAGCTTGGGGGGAGGAACCTCCTACGAGCAGTACTTC,CASSLGGGTSYEQYF
TRBV5-1,TRBJ2-3,.,.,TGCGCCAGCAGCTTGGGCCCCTCTAGATTCGGGGGTGACACGCAGTATTTT,CASSLGPSRFGGDTQYF
TRBV19,TRBJ2-2,.,.,TGTGCCAGTAACCTAATCGGGAGTCTTGACACCGGGGAGCTGTTTTTT,CASNLIGSLDTGELFF